The 20 T cell receptor beta chains presented below share a single source sample, sequenced in a study of T cells in Graves' hyperthyroidism and ophthalmopathy. Amplified TCR beta CDR3 regions derived from RNA transcripts. The study used the HTBI primer set for a first-round RT-PCR of the TCR CDR3. One entry per CDR3 protein results from TCRdb running MiXCR on the multiplex PCR reads. The profile shows roughly 840,000 distinct CDR3 sequences, 38% of them singletons. The specimen was blood. The receptors originated from a man between 18 and 35 years old with Graves' hyperthyroidism.

This clonotype showed up many times. The chain has TRBV10-3 and TRBJ1-3, with D uncertain. The CDR3 consists of 17 residues. Germline V gene sequence: CDR1 ENHRY, CDR2 SYGVKD. Trimming stripped 6 bases from V and 0 bases from J, with 18 bases between. CDR3 sequence reads: CAIRPNKEARSGNTIYF. The CDR3 DNA sequence: TGTGCCATCAGGCCGAACAAGGAAGCCCGCTCTGGAAACACCATATATTTT.

The chain links TRBV10-3 to TRBJ2-1; 8 nucleotides align to TRBD1. CDR3 length equals 12 residues. Germline-derived CDR1 and CDR2 are ENHRY and SYGVKD. Losses at the gene ends were 6 bases for V and 5 bases for J; bases not matched to a gene: 0. The CDR3 DNA sequence: TGTGCCATCAGGGACAGGGACAATGAGCAGTTCTTC. Amino acids: CAIRDRDNEQFF.

With regard to this clonotype: At one boundary the junction diverges from the germline segment, which might be a read error. The chain carries TRBV7-2 and TRBJ1-2, with 9 nucleotides matching TRBD1. The CDR3 is made up of 15 amino acids. CDR1 is SGHTA, CDR2 FQGNSA, per germline. Here the CDR3 DNA reads TGTGCCAGCAGTTTAGAGGGACAGGGACAAGGGGGCTACACCTTC. Amino acid sequence: CASSLEGQGQGGYTF.

This clonotype was seen repeatedly, ten times or more. The rearrangement uses TRBV29-1 and TRBJ2-2; possibly TRBD2 for D (5 bases). The CDR3 length is 12 residues. With 5 bases removed from V and 4 bases from J, the gap between germline ends came to 8 bases. Germline loops: CDR1 SQVTM, CDR2 ANQGSEA. In DNA, the CDR3 is TGCAGCGTTTGGCGGGCCACCGGGGAGCTGTTTTTT. Its protein product is CSVWRATGELFF.

About this clonotype itself: A much larger clone lies one base from this, so it may be a read error. This chain connects TRBV20-1 to TRBJ2-7; maybe TRBD2 (5 bases). The CDR3 length is 14 residues. Germline-derived CDR1 and CDR2 are DFQATT and SNEGSKA (reference sequence). CDR3 in amino acids: CSARAGIAPYDQYF. Here the CDR3 DNA reads TGCAGTGCTAGGGCGGGCATTGCCCCCTACGACCAGTACTTC.

In this sample, this clonotype turned up a few times. V and J are TRBV25-1 and TRBJ2-5; D uncertain. The CDR3 totals 13 residues. CDR1 and CDR2 (germline): MGHDK, SYGVNS. V lost 10 bases and J 2 bases, leaving 14 bases between the germline ends. CDR3: CATKVSVQETQYF. Written as DNA, the CDR3 is TGTGCCACCAAGGTGTCGGTACAAGAGACCCAGTACTTC.

This clonotype was observed at least ten times. CDR3 nucleotides: TGCGCCAGCAGCCAAGATCGCGTGAGCTACACCTTC. Translated, it gives CASSQDRVSYTF. The chain uses TRBV4-1 and TRBJ1-2; D is unresolved. CDR1 is MGHRA, CDR2 YSYEKL, per germline. V gave up 0 bases and J gave up 9 bases, with 8 bases separating them. This CDR3 is 12 amino acids long.

The table lists this clonotype with many counts. The genes are TRBV29-1 and TRBJ1-1; a weak D match, TRBD1 (5 bases). The CDR3 is 11 residues long. The germline CDR1 and CDR2 sequences are SQVTM and ANQGSEA. V was pared by 4 bases and J by 6 bases, with 9 bases between. The CDR3 nucleotides read TGCAGCGTTGTTTGGGACGCTGAAGCTTTCTTT. Translated: CSVVWDAEAFF.

V usage is TRBV6-5 and J usage is TRBJ1-5, with 9 bases fitting TRBD1. The CDR3 runs 16 residues. Germline V gene lookup returns CDR1 MNHEY and CDR2 SVGAGI. Trimming removed 5 bases from V and 6 bases from J; junction bases left unmatched: 11. The CDR3 spells CASSGGGQGQAQPQHF. The CDR3 DNA sequence: TGTGCCAGCAGTGGGGGGGGACAGGGTCAGGCTCAGCCCCAGCATTTT.

This clonotype was counted ten times or more. V and J are TRBV9 and TRBJ1-1; D gene unclear. From germline, CDR1 is SGDLS and CDR2 YYNGEE. Trimming took off 4 bases at V and 6 bases at J, with 13 bases between the two ends. This CDR3 comprises 13 residues. The CDR3 region has the DNA TGTGCCAGCAGCCCAAACGGAGTAGCTGAAGCTTTCTTT. Protein product: CASSPNGVAEAFF.

The J gene is TRBJ2-7, the V gene TRBV5-6; 8 bases map to TRBD1. This CDR3 is built from 12 residues. Germline trimming cut 7 bases from V and 5 bases from J; bases unmatched to any gene: 5. In germline, CDR1 is SGHDT, CDR2 YYEEEE. The CDR3 spells CASFGQGHEQYF. The CDR3 nucleotides are TGTGCCAGCTTCGGACAGGGCCACGAGCAGTACTTC.

This clonotype was seen more than once but under ten times. Sequence at one end of the junction differs from germline and may be a read error. This chain links TRBV24-1 with TRBJ1-1; D is unresolved. Germline CDR1 and CDR2: KGHDR and SFDVKD. CDR3 length equals 12 residues. CDR3 sequence (DNA): TGCGCCCGACGGGGAGATGGGACTGAAGCTTTCTTT. Protein: CARRGDGTEAFF.

There are many counts of this clonotype. The chain is built from TRBV9 and TRBJ1-1, with TRBD1 matching over 8 bases. The CDR3 sequence is 14 residues long. Germline values: CDR1 SGDLS, CDR2 YYNGEE. The V gene end was trimmed by 3 bases and the J gene end by 4 bases; junction bases not matched to a gene: 5. CDR3 DNA sequence: TGTGCCAGCAGCGAGACAGGGGCCAGCACTGAAGCTTTCTTT. Translation gives CASSETGASTEAFF.

The CDR3 here is CSVRAGPHEQYF. CDR3 nucleotide sequence: TGCAGCGTCCGGGCGGGGCCTCACGAGCAGTACTTC. The chain links TRBV29-1 to TRBJ2-7; possible D gene TRBD2, 6 bases. Germline CDR1 SQVTM, CDR2 ANQGSEA. V lost 6 bases and J 5 bases, leaving 14 bases between the germline ends. The CDR3 sequence is 12 residues long.

The rearrangement links TRBV20-1 to TRBJ1-3; D gene unclear. Per germline, CDR1 DFQATT and CDR2 SNEGSKA (reference sequence). This CDR3 is 15 amino acids long. V was clipped by 6 bases and J by 0 bases, with 15 bases between them. The CDR3 is CSASSPTVSGNTIYF. In nucleotides, the CDR3 is TGCAGTGCCAGCAGTCCCACGGTCTCTGGAAACACCATATATTTT.

This clonotype has more than one count but fewer than ten. The J gene is TRBJ1-3, the V gene TRBV15, with D unclear. The CDR3 covers 12 residues. CDR1 and CDR2 from the germline V gene are LNHNV and YYDKDF (reference sequence). The V gene lost 5 bases and the J gene lost 4 bases, with 6 bases spanning the gap. This CDR3 reads CATSRVGNTIYF. The CDR3 DNA sequence: TGTGCCACCAGCCGCGTAGGAAACACCATATATTTT.

With respect to this clonotype: The final CDR3 position lacks the conserved phenylalanine or tryptophan, pointing to a likely read error. The rearrangement joins TRBV19 to TRBJ1-1, with D possibly being TRBD1 (5 bases). The CDR3 consists of 12 residues. The germline V gene encodes CDR1 LNHDA and CDR2 SQIVND (reference sequence). Deletions cut 3 bases from V and 5 bases from J, with 7 bases between. CDR3 sequence reads: CASSIRGTEAFL. CDR3 coding DNA: TGTGCCAGTAGTATTAGGGGAACTGAAGCTTTCCTT.

This clonotype has ten or more counts. The rearrangement links TRBV13 to TRBJ1-1; weak D call: TRBD1 (6 bases). The CDR3 runs 14 residues. Between the trimmed V and J ends, which lost 2 bases and 1 base, there was a span of 8 bases. Germline lookup yields CDR1 PRHDT and CDR2 FYEKMQ (reference sequence). The CDR3 nucleotides are TGTGCCAGCAGCTTATACAGGGAGAACACTGAAGCTTTCTTT. This sequence encodes CASSLYRENTEAFF.

The table lists this clonotype with many counts. The CDR3 protein is CAIRSRDGSSGELFF. DNA of the CDR3: TGTGCCATACGCTCTCGGGACGGGAGTTCCGGGGAGCTGTTTTTT. The rearrangement links TRBV10-3 to TRBJ2-2, with D possibly matching TRBD2 (6 bases). V was shortened by 9 bases and J by 6 bases, with 20 bases between the two germline ends. This CDR3 is built from 15 residues. Germline V gene sequence: CDR1 ENHRY, CDR2 SYGVKD.

The chain recombines TRBV13 with TRBJ2-7; maybe TRBD2 (6 bases). The CDR3 spans 14 residues. The V and J ends lost 4 bases and 5 bases respectively, with 15 bases between them. Germline V lookup: CDR1 PRHDT, CDR2 FYEKMQ (reference sequence). The CDR3 region has the DNA TGTGCCAGCAGCTGGGCTGCGGGACGGAACGAGCAGTACTTC. It yields the protein CASSWAAGRNEQYF.